This T cell receptor beta chain was observed in a study of a mutant IDH1 vaccine in newly diagnosed glioma. Time point here: week 35, safety follow-up. What each vaccine dose contained was 300 ug of mutant IDH1 20-mer peptide, accompanied by topical imiquimod. The V gene lost 0 bases and the J gene lost 3 bases, with 9 bases spanning the gap. CDR3 length equals 14 residues. The germline V gene has CDR1 SGDLS and CDR2 YYNGEE. The repertoire was sequenced with immunoSEQ multiplex PCR; TCRdb's copy has only in-frame clones and lacks some. The table lists 40,000 to 45,000 clones, 81% of them singletons. Notes on this clone: Its specificity is unknown.

The TCR originated in a woman aged 40 to 50 with glioma. Some clones in this sample may be carry-over from other donors' samples. The rearrangement links TRBV9 to TRBJ1-1, with D uncertain. Sequencing used PBMCs, obtained from a glioma patient whose treatment included an IDH1 peptide vaccine. The chain's CDR3 is CASSVALWDTEAFF. DNA of the CDR3: TGTGCCAGCAGCGTAGCCCTTTGGGACACTGAAGCTTTCTTT.